This T cell receptor beta chain was identified in a study of response to subunit inactivated influenza vaccine. In regard to this clonotype: Its specificity is unknown.

The CDR3 spans 18 residues. Germline V lookup: CDR1 MGHRA, CDR2 YSYEKL. Trimming cost V 0 bases and J 3 bases, with 18 bases left between them. Notes on the study in general: It was the authors' suggestion that each seasonal influenza vaccination recruits few new T cells.

TCRdb processed the RT-PCR reads anew with MiXCR; each CDR3 protein has one entry. The sample has hundreds of thousands of distinct CDR3 sequences, roughly 25% seen once. The sample consisted of CD4+ T cells sorted from PBMCs, taken 4 to 6 days after vaccination. This receptor was obtained from a man aged 45-60 years who received an inactivated influenza vaccine. The V call is TRBV4-1, the J call TRBJ2-1, with D possibly being TRBD1 or TRBD2 (6 bases each). The CDR3 is CASSQDFLGGRGYNEQFF. CDR3 DNA: TGCGCCAGCAGCCAAGATTTTTTGGGGGGCCGGGGCTACAATGAGCAGTTCTTC.